What follows are 5 T cell receptor beta chains derived from one specimen sequenced in a study of blood T cell repertoires in COVID-19. Assay: immunoSEQ multiplex PCR; the TCRdb copy retains only in-frame clones and omits some. The sample has around 300,000 clones, approximately 90% seen once. The source material was peripheral blood. The origin of the receptors is a woman in her thirties or forties with acute or convalescent COVID-19.

The chain combines TRBV2 with TRBJ1-1, with 9 bases identical to TRBD1. The J segment lost 0 bases and the V segment lost 6 bases, leaving 5 bases of the junction unmatched. This CDR3 spans 15 amino acids. CDR1 and CDR2 (germline): SNHLY, FYNNEI. The CDR3 loop reads CASRGQGPMNTEAFF. CDR3 in DNA: TGTGCCAGCAGGGGACAGGGACCCATGAACACTGAAGCTTTCTTT. Together with reference TRBV2 and TRBJ1-1, the CDR3 gives the full variable domain: EPEVTQTPSHQVTQMGQEVILRCVPISNHLYFYWYRQILGQKVEFLVSFYNNEISEKSEIFDDQFSVERPDGSNFTLKIRSTKLEDSAMYFCASRGQGPMNTEAFFGQGTRLTVV.

The V and J genes are TRBV5-8 and TRBJ1-2; D is ambiguous. This CDR3 is 14 amino acids long. The V and J ends lost 1 base and 0 bases respectively, with 7 bases between them. Germline loops: CDR1 SGHTS, CDR2 YDEGEE. In DNA form, the CDR3 reads TGTGCCAGCAGCTTGTCCGGGGCTAACTATGGCTACACCTTC. Translation gives CASSLSGANYGYTF.

CDR3 nucleotide sequence: TGCGCCAGCGGCGAGACTTCTGGAAACACCATATATTTT. The encoded protein is CASGETSGNTIYF. The V and J genes are TRBV5-1 and TRBJ1-3; D is unclear. V lost 7 bases and J lost 1, with 9 bases in between. The CDR3 is 13 residues long. Germline-derived CDR1 and CDR2 are SGHRS and YFSETQ.

The rearrangement joins TRBV11-2 to TRBJ1-6; possible D gene TRBD1, 6 bases. The CDR3 consists of 15 residues. V was trimmed by 5 bases and J by 9 bases, leaving 17 bases between them. The germline V gene encodes CDR1 SGHAT and CDR2 FQNNGV. CDR3 DNA sequence: TGTGCCAGCAGCGTCCACGAAAACAGGGCTTCACCCCTCCACTTT. The encoded protein is CASSVHENRASPLHF. The complete variable domain, with remaining parts taken from reference TRBV11-2 and TRBJ1-6, reads EAGVAQSPRYKIIEKRQSVAFWCNPISGHATLYWYQQILGQGPKLLIQFQNNGVVDDSQLPKDRFSAERLKGVDSTLKIQPAKLEDSAVYLCASSVHENRASPLHFGNGTRLTVT.

This clone was observed a handful of times. The V gene is TRBV19, the J gene TRBJ1-1, with D unclear. Germline CDR1 LNHDA, CDR2 SQIVND (reference sequence). V lost 3 bases to trimming and J lost 2 bases, with 13 bases between them. The CDR3 is 15 amino acids. The CDR3 reads CASSIWAEINTEAFF. The CDR3 DNA is TGTGCCAGTAGTATCTGGGCAGAAATTAACACTGAAGCTTTCTTT.